This TCR beta chain is from a study of blood T cell repertoires in COVID-19. V was trimmed by 3 bases and J by 2 bases, leaving 15 bases between them. The CDR3 is 15 residues long. Germline V lookup: CDR1 SGDLS, CDR2 YYNGEE. Data came from immunoSEQ multiplex PCR; TCRdb stores just in-frame clones and leaves some out. Counted here are 110,000 or so clones, approximately 81% occurring once; the ten biggest clones make up about 1.6%. Sequenced: peripheral blood. This rearrangement joins TRBV9 to TRBJ2-7; possible D gene TRBD2, 6 bases. The receptor was isolated from a man in his fifties with acute or convalescent COVID-19. Written as DNA, the CDR3 is TGTGCCAGCAGCGCCGAGGAGGGGATCACCTACGAGCAGTACTTC. It specifies CASSAEEGITYEQYF.